A single sample is the source of the 10 T cell receptor beta chains below, sequenced in a study of shared clonotypes between healthy human individuals. Naive CD8 populations comprised CD45RO-negative cells positively selected for CCR7, excluding terminally differentiated effector memory CD45RA+ cells. Some clones are missing from TCRdb's copy, which holds only in-frame ones; the method was immunoSEQ multiplex PCR. The sample has under 1 million clones, roughly 96% seen once; the top ten hold 0.2% to 0.25%. Sequences were obtained from naive CD8+ T cells sorted from blood. Receptors were obtained from a man aged 25 to 45 in good health.

The V gene is TRBV7-9, the J gene TRBJ2-2, with a tentative D call TRBD2 (5 bases). Deletions cut 3 bases from V and 7 bases from J, with 12 bases between. This CDR3 is 14 amino acids long. Germline CDR1 and CDR2: SEHNR and FQNEAQ (reference sequence). CDR3 in DNA: TGTGCCAGCAGCTTGCCCCTTAGCGTCGGGGAGCTGTTTTTT. Translating it yields CASSLPLSVGELFF.

The CDR3 sequence is CASSLSGGAYTEAFF. The CDR3 DNA reads as TGTGCCAGCAGTTTATCGGGGGGGGCCTACACTGAAGCTTTCTTT. This chain joins TRBV28 and TRBJ1-1, with a possible D match to TRBD1 (6 bases). The germline CDR1 and CDR2 sequences are MDHEN and SYDVKM. Trimming stripped 1 base from V and 3 bases from J, with 12 bases between. There are 15 residues in the CDR3.

The V and J genes are TRBV18 and TRBJ1-1; 10 bases map to TRBD1. The CDR3 loop spans 16 amino acids. Unmatched junction bases numbered 4, after V lost 1 base and J lost 2 bases. Germline V CDR1 and CDR2: KGHSH, LQKENI. Written as DNA, the CDR3 is TGTGCCAGCTCACCACTTTGGGACAGGGGAAACACTGAAGCTTTCTTT. It encodes CASSPLWDRGNTEAFF.

V gene TRBV15 combines with J gene TRBJ1-5; D unresolved. The CDR3 length is 15 residues. The germline V gene encodes CDR1 LNHNV and CDR2 YYDKDF (reference sequence). V lost 0 bases to trimming and J lost 6 bases, with 12 bases between them. CDR3: CATSRDLGEGQPQHF. CDR3 nucleotide sequence: TGTGCCACCAGCAGAGATTTGGGAGAGGGTCAGCCCCAGCATTTT.

This chain links TRBV6-1 with TRBJ1-2; unclear D gene. The V end lost 1 base, the J end lost 2 bases, and 2 bases lay between the germline ends. CDR1 is MNHNS, CDR2 SASEGT, per germline. The CDR3 has 12 amino acids. The CDR3: CASSEDNYGYTF. The CDR3 DNA follows: TGTGCCAGCAGTGAAGACAACTATGGCTACACCTTC.

The rearrangement joins TRBV5-1 to TRBJ2-7, with TRBD2 matching 7 bases. Trimming cost V 3 bases and J 0 bases; bases outside gene matches: 3. Germline CDR1 and CDR2: SGHRS and YFSETQ. The CDR3 has 14 amino acids. The chain's CDR3 is CASSSSGNSYEQYF. DNA of the CDR3: TGCGCCAGCAGCTCAAGCGGGAACTCCTACGAGCAGTACTTC. Complete variable domain (other parts from reference TRBV5-1 and TRBJ2-7): KAGVTQTPRYLIKTRGQQVTLSCSPISGHRSVSWYQQTPGQGLQFLFEYFSETQRNKGNFPGRFSGRQFSNSRSEMNVSTLELGDSALYLCASSSSGNSYEQYFGPGTRLTVT.

The rearrangement uses TRBV4-3 and TRBJ2-7; the D is unclear. V dropped 0 bases and J dropped 2 bases, with 11 bases sitting between them. CDR1 and CDR2 from the germline V gene are LGHNA and YSLEER. The length of the CDR3 is 15 residues. CDR3 DNA: TGCGCCAGCAGCCAAGAAAGGGCCTCAGCCTACGAGCAGTACTTC. This sequence encodes CASSQERASAYEQYF.

The chain joins TRBV27 to TRBJ2-5; D is perhaps TRBD1 or TRBD2 (5 bases each). Looked up from germline, CDR1 is MNHEY and CDR2 is SMNVEV (reference sequence). V lost 5 bases to trimming and J lost 3 bases, with 19 bases between them. The CDR3 extends over 16 amino acids. This CDR3 is CASSQIGLGVKETQYF. CDR3 DNA sequence: TGTGCCAGCAGTCAAATCGGACTGGGGGTTAAAGAGACCCAGTACTTC.

V is TRBV5-5 and J is TRBJ2-7, with TRBD1 as a possible D gene (6 bases). CDR1 is SGHKS and CDR2 is YYEKEE in the germline V gene (reference sequence). The CDR3 covers 15 residues. Trimming removed 4 bases at V and 5 bases at J, with 19 bases between. The CDR3 DNA reads as TGTGCCAGCAGCCCGCGAGGGCAGGGGTTGGACGAGCAGTACTTC. This gives the protein CASSPRGQGLDEQYF.

The J gene is TRBJ2-1, the V gene TRBV7-9; 8 bases are a match to TRBD1. The trim removed 0 bases at V and 9 bases at J, leaving 7 bases unmatched. Germline assignment: CDR1 SEHNR and CDR2 FQNEAQ (reference sequence). This CDR3 contains 15 residues. CDR3 residues: CASSLAPADRAEQFF. The CDR3 DNA reads as TGTGCCAGCAGCTTAGCCCCCGCGGACAGGGCTGAGCAGTTCTTC.